A single count supports the clone carrying this TCR beta chain. Distinct nucleotide sequences in the sample also encode this CDR3. These data originate in a study of blood T cell repertoires in COVID-19. The wider study: Samples representing acute and convalescent COVID-19 were sourced from the United States, Italy and Spain.

In the study's own analysis: Nucleated cell counts were estimated from reference gene primer amplification. Using immunoSEQ multiplex PCR, the repertoire was profiled, and TCRdb retains in-frame clones only, with some absent. That table furnishes V, J and clone size, whereas the DNA furnished D and trimming. The table lists more than 200,000 clones, nearly 90% of them singletons, with approximately 4.3% in the top ten. The V and J ends lost 1 base and 2 bases respectively, with 10 bases between them. This CDR3 comprises 14 residues. CDR1 and CDR2 from the germline V gene are SGDLS and YYNGEE. The sequencing sample was made of PBMCs or T cells enriched from blood (not recorded which). This chain uses TRBV9 with TRBJ2-7, with D maybe TRBD1 (6 bases). This clonotype originated in a woman under 40 with acute COVID-19. The CDR3 sequence: CASSVRTGPYEQYF. For the CDR3, the DNA is TGTGCCAGCAGCGTACGTACAGGGCCCTACGAGCAGTACTTC.